The present T cell receptor (beta chain) was sequenced within a study of T cell responses to AZD1222 COVID-19 vaccine. Produced via immunoSEQ multiplex PCR; TCRdb's table is partial and in-frame only. Of 90,000 to 120,000 clones in the sample, roughly nine tenths were seen once. A remark on this clone: Its antigen is undetermined.

Study outcomes and limitations: Repertoire collection took place solely once the T cell response had peaked. Spike was spanned by vaccine-associated CD4 TCRs, which were dominant at 160-218 and 743-854.

CDR3 size: 14 residues. Germline lookup yields CDR1 LGHNT and CDR2 FRNRAP. V was pared by 5 bases and J by 1 base, with 12 bases between. The sample here was peripheral blood, taken on day 0 of AZD1222 vaccination. This TCR was sampled from an adult in good health. The chain uses TRBV12-5 and TRBJ2-7, with D possibly matching TRBD2 (5 bases). The CDR3 here is CASGGGRRSYEQYF. DNA for the CDR3: TGTGCTAGTGGTGGCGGGCGGAGATCCTACGAGCAGTACTTC.